This T cell receptor (beta chain) was captured in a study of shared clonotypes between healthy human individuals. Study-wide findings and caveats: Enrolling few donors narrowed the genetic and exposure-history diversity that was represented.

This clone has only one observation. What it recognizes is unknown. Clones were read by immunoSEQ multiplex PCR, and TCRdb kept only the in-frame ones, dropping some. There are hundreds of thousands of clones in the sample; 74% occur only once, and 1.5% to 2% lies in the top ten. The V gene lost 3 bases and the J gene lost 0 bases, with 15 bases spanning the gap. This CDR3 has 17 residues. CDR1 is ENHRY and CDR2 is SYGVKD in the germline V gene. The receptor comes from a woman aged 30 to 39 in good health. Input material: memory CD4+ T cells sorted from blood. The subset was: CD45RA-negative fraction. The chain carries TRBV10-3 and TRBJ1-5; D remains unclear. The CDR3 coding sequence is TGTGCCATCAGTGAAGGGAACCGGGATTTTAGCAATCAGCCCCAGCATTTT. Its protein is CAISEGNRDFSNQPQHF.